Each of the 25 T cell receptor beta chains below was sequenced from the same sample in a study of T cells in Graves' hyperthyroidism and ophthalmopathy (dated by TCRdb to between 2018 and 2021). The library was obtained by multiplex PCR. The sequencing machine was an Illumina HiSeq 2000. TCR beta CDR3 regions were amplified from RNA transcripts. A first-round RT-PCR of the TCR CDR3 used the HTBI primer set with the Qiagen OneStep RT-PCR kit. TCRdb handled the public reads itself, with Q25 trimming in fastp and clone calling in MiXCR, and kept productive beta chains. Identical CDR3 proteins give one entry, which carries the most common genes and DNA. Here the sample has around 700,000 distinct CDR3 sequences; around a third occur a single time. Clones ranked in the top ten supply 30% to 40% of the sample. Input material: blood. These receptors all stem from a woman in her forties with Graves' hyperthyroidism.

V is TRBV6-5 and J is TRBJ2-7; 9 bases agree with TRBD2. The V segment lost 5 bases and the J segment 2 bases; nucleotides outside the gene matches: 10. The CDR3 has 16 residues. Per the germline V gene, CDR1 is MNHEY and CDR2 is SVGAGI. CDR3 DNA sequence: TGTGCCAGCAGTCCACGGGCGGGAGGGATCCCCTACGAGCAGTACTTC. As protein: CASSPRAGGIPYEQYF.

This clonotype was seen repeatedly, ten times or more. This chain joins TRBV15 and TRBJ2-7; the D gene is possibly TRBD1 (6 bases). This CDR3 is built from 15 residues. Germline V lookup: CDR1 LNHNV, CDR2 YYDKDF (reference sequence). Trimming removed 5 bases at V and 0 bases at J, with 14 bases between. The CDR3 here is CATSSRRDISYEQYF. The CDR3 DNA reads TGTGCCACCAGCTCTCGCCGGGACATCTCCTACGAGCAGTACTTC.

This clonotype has just one count. The chain is built from TRBV11-2 and TRBJ1-2, with 8 bases fitting TRBD1. The length of the CDR3 is 15 residues. V lost 3 bases and J lost 4; bases outside the gene matches: 7. Germline V gene data show CDR1 as SGHAT and CDR2 as FQNNGV. For the CDR3, the DNA is TGTGCCAGCAGCTTGGAGGGACAGGAGGCCTATGGCTACACCTTC. Translating it yields CASSLEGQEAYGYTF.

The table lists this clonotype with many counts. The V call is TRBV20-1, the J call TRBJ2-5; 9 bases match TRBD2. The CDR3 has 14 residues. Germline CDR1 is DFQATT and CDR2 is SNEGSKA (reference sequence). Unmatched junction bases numbered 5, after V lost 2 bases and J lost 4 bases. Written as DNA, the CDR3 is TGCAGTGCTAGACCCCTAGCGGGAAGAGAGACCCAGTACTTC. Protein sequence: CSARPLAGRETQYF.

The chain couples TRBV7-2 to TRBJ1-1; TRBD1 matches 9 bases. V lost 4 bases, J lost 4 bases, and 10 bases stayed unmatched. Germline V gene sequence: CDR1 SGHTA, CDR2 FQGNSA. The CDR3 spans 16 residues. CDR3 coding DNA: TGTGCCAGCAGCTCCGGACAGGGGCTTGTAGGCACTGAAGCTTTCTTT. As protein: CASSSGQGLVGTEAFF.

This clonotype was observed at least ten times. The chain employs TRBV10-3 and TRBJ2-5, with D tentatively TRBD1 (6 bases). Trimming stripped 6 bases from V and 3 bases from J, with 11 bases between. Germline CDR1 reads ENHRY; CDR2 reads SYGVKD. The CDR3 consists of 13 residues. CDR3: CAIRGTGKETQYF. The CDR3 nucleotides are TGTGCCATCAGGGGAACAGGGAAAGAGACCCAGTACTTC.

This clonotype was recorded at least ten times. This chain uses TRBV20-1 with TRBJ1-5, with D unresolved. CDR1 and CDR2 from the germline V gene are DFQATT and SNEGSKA (reference sequence). The CDR3 length is 14 residues. The ends were cut back, 1 base at V and 5 bases at J, with 12 bases in the middle. CDR3 protein: CSARAPRHDQPQHF. The DNA of the CDR3 is TGCAGTGCTAGAGCACCGAGACACGATCAGCCCCAGCATTTT.

This clonotype was seen repeatedly, ten times or more. Compared with germline, one end of the junction differs, possibly owing to a read error. The genes are TRBV7-7 and TRBJ2-2, with D hard to call. CDR1 and CDR2 (germline): SSHAT, FNYEAQ (reference sequence). This CDR3 is built from 13 residues. The chain's CDR3 is CASSLRSSGELFF. CDR3 coding DNA: TGTGCTAGCAGCTTACGATCTTCCGGGGAGCTGTTTTTT. Combining the CDR3 with reference TRBV7-7 and TRBJ2-2 gives the whole variable domain GAGVSQSPRYKVTKRGQDVTLRCDPISSHATLYWYQQALGQGPEFLTYFNYEAQPDKSGLPSDRFSAERPEGSISTLTIQRTEQRDSAMYRCASSLRSSGELFFGEGSRLTVL.

In its sample, this clonotype was seen many times. This chain links TRBV20-1 with TRBJ2-7; 8 positions agree with TRBD1. With 6 bases clipped from V and 0 bases from J, the junction kept 7 bases outside the gene matches. Looked up from germline, CDR1 is DFQATT and CDR2 is SNEGSKA (reference sequence). This CDR3 is built from 14 residues. CDR3 nucleotide sequence: TGCAGTGCATCGGACAGGGTCGGCTCCTACGAGCAGTACTTC. This sequence encodes CSASDRVGSYEQYF.

Turning to this clonotype: One base away lies a much larger clone, so this may be a sequencing read error. V usage is TRBV6-5 and J usage is TRBJ1-2; tentatively, D is TRBD1 (6 bases). Germline V gene lookup returns CDR1 MNHEY and CDR2 SVGAGI. The CDR3 sequence is 14 residues long. This CDR3 is CAGSPRRGEWGYTF. The CDR3 DNA follows: TGTGCCGGCAGTCCCCGGAGGGGGGAGTGGGGCTACACCTTC.

Concerning this clonotype: A much larger clone differs by one base, so this may be a read error. The CDR3 DNA reads TGTGCCAGTAGTGGGACAACGGACACTGAAGCTTTCTTT. This encodes CASSGTTDTEAFF. The genes are TRBV7-9 and TRBJ1-1; D is perhaps TRBD1 (6 bases). The germline V and J ends were trimmed by 9 bases and 3 bases, with 14 bases remaining between them. The CDR3 length is 13 residues. CDR1 is SEHNR, CDR2 FQNEAQ, per germline (reference sequence).

The gene calls are TRBV3-2 and TRBJ1-5; TRBD1 was called by the table and not checked on the DNA. TRBV3-2 is shown as a pseudogene. The CDR3 spans 16 residues. The CDR3 sequence: CASSQGGSRSNQPQHF. CDR3 nucleotides: TGTGCCAGCAGCCAAGGGGGGAGCCGCAGCAATCAGCCCCAGCATTTT.

This clonotype was counted at least ten times. Possible read error: a much larger clone is one base away. This rearrangement joins TRBV7-3 to TRBJ2-5; 12 bases line up with TRBD2. CDR1 is SGHTA, CDR2 FQGTGA, per germline. The CDR3 extends over 15 amino acids. V dropped 0 bases and J dropped 4; count of bases not matched to a gene: 0. CDR3 amino acids: CASSLTGLAGETQYF. The CDR3 DNA follows: TGTGCCAGCAGCTTAACGGGACTAGCGGGAGAGACCCAGTACTTC.

This clonotype appeared many times. The V gene is TRBV9, the J gene TRBJ2-7, with D maybe TRBD1 (5 bases). Per germline, CDR1 SGDLS and CDR2 YYNGEE. This CDR3 comprises 15 residues. V lost 4 bases to trimming and J lost 0 bases, with 14 bases between them. The CDR3 reads CASSTLGHRSYEQYF. CDR3 nucleotides: TGTGCCAGCAGCACCCTCGGACACCGCTCCTACGAGCAGTACTTC.

This chain joins TRBV2 and TRBJ1-2; no clear D. Trimming pared 4 bases from V and 8 bases from J, leaving 17 bases between. Germline values: CDR1 SNHLY, CDR2 FYNNEI. This CDR3 comprises 14 residues. The CDR3 loop is CASSASPSMGGYTF. In nucleotides, the CDR3 is TGTGCCAGCAGTGCTAGTCCCTCTATGGGCGGCTACACCTTC.

The CDR3 protein is CASRSDRGTSYEQYF. The DNA of the CDR3 is TGTGCCAGCAGGTCGGACAGGGGGACTTCCTACGAGCAGTACTTC. The chain links TRBV24-1 to TRBJ2-7, with TRBD1 identical over 10 bases. CDR1 and CDR2 from the germline V gene are KGHDR and SFDVKD. This CDR3 has 15 residues. V shed 11 bases, J shed 1 base, and the junction held 10 bases outside the gene matches.

CDR3 region: CSASREGPDTGELFF. CDR3 DNA sequence: TGCAGTGCTAGTCGGGAGGGCCCCGACACCGGGGAGCTGTTTTTT. The chain carries TRBV20-1 and TRBJ2-2, with 8 positions matching TRBD2. This CDR3 is built from 15 residues. CDR1 DFQATT and CDR2 SNEGSKA come from the germline V gene (reference sequence). Germline trimming cut 3 bases from V and 3 bases from J; bases unmatched to any gene: 6.

This chain links TRBV18 with TRBJ2-5; D might be TRBD1 or TRBD2, each matching 6 bases. The V gene lost 2 bases and the J gene lost 7 bases, with 20 bases spanning the gap. CDR1 and CDR2 from the germline V gene are KGHSH and LQKENI. CDR3 length equals 16 residues. The CDR3 spells CASSPARVGGGGTQYF. DNA for the CDR3: TGTGCCAGCTCACCAGCAAGGGTCGGGGGCGGAGGGACCCAGTACTTC.

Remarks on this clonotype: The junction departs from germline at one end; a sequencing error may be responsible. The J gene is TRBJ2-7, the V gene TRBV6-1; the D gene is possibly TRBD1 (6 bases). Germline loops: CDR1 MNHNS, CDR2 SASEGT. CDR3 length: 16 amino acids. Here the CDR3 DNA reads TGCGCCAGCAGCCAAGCCGAGACAGGAGCCTTCTACGAGCAGTACTTC. As protein: CASSQAETGAFYEQYF.

This clonotype was found many times. The chain combines TRBV14 with TRBJ2-7; D perhaps matches TRBD1 (5 bases). The germline gives CDR1 SGHDN, CDR2 FVKESK. Trimming left V 1 base short and J 0 bases short, with 16 bases between. This CDR3 region has 17 residues. Here the CDR3 DNA reads TGTGCCAGCAGCCAAGCTGGGTTCGGCAGGGACTCCTACGAGCAGTACTTC. This gives the protein CASSQAGFGRDSYEQYF.

This chain connects TRBV27 to TRBJ1-5, with TRBD1 identical over 7 bases. The V gene end was trimmed by 6 bases and the J gene end by 4 bases; junction bases not matched to a gene: 6. Germline V gene sequence: CDR1 MNHEY, CDR2 SMNVEV (reference sequence). The CDR3 contains 14 residues. The DNA for the CDR3 is TGTGCCAGCAGATCGGGGACAGTAAATCAGCCCCAGCATTTT. Its translation: CASRSGTVNQPQHF.

This chain connects TRBV6-6 to TRBJ1-1; 7 bases agree with TRBD1. The CDR3 is 13 residues long. With 4 bases clipped from V and 3 bases from J, the junction kept 2 bases outside the gene matches. Germline assignment: CDR1 MNHNY and CDR2 SVGAGI (reference sequence). The CDR3 region is CASSWRGHTEAFF. Written as DNA, the CDR3 is TGTGCCAGCAGTTGGAGGGGGCACACTGAAGCTTTCTTT.

The gene calls are TRBV20-1 and TRBJ1-1; D gene ambiguous. CDR1 and CDR2 from the germline V gene are DFQATT and SNEGSKA (reference sequence). The CDR3 totals 14 residues. The germline V and J ends were trimmed by 2 bases and 0 bases, with 10 bases remaining between them. For the CDR3, the DNA is TGCAGTGCTAGACTTACAGACATGAACACTGAAGCTTTCTTT. Encoded protein: CSARLTDMNTEAFF.

There are a few counts of this clonotype. This chain uses TRBV7-9 with TRBJ1-2, with D unclear. Trimming cost V 1 base and J 8 bases, with 11 bases left between them. Looked up from germline, CDR1 is SEHNR and CDR2 is FQNEAQ (reference sequence). CDR3 length: 13 amino acids. The DNA for the CDR3 is TGTGCCAGCAGCTTAGACAGCCACTTAGGCTACACCTTC. Its translation is CASSLDSHLGYTF.

Regarding this clonotype: A junction boundary mismatches the germline segment, possibly from a read error. V and J are TRBV10-2 and TRBJ1-6; the match to TRBD1 covers 10 bases. Germline lookup yields CDR1 WSHSY and CDR2 SAAADI. CDR3 length: 15 amino acids. The CDR3 nucleotides are TGTGCCAGCAGTCGGGACAGGGGATACGGTTCACCCCTCCACTTT. It specifies CASSRDRGYGSPLHF.